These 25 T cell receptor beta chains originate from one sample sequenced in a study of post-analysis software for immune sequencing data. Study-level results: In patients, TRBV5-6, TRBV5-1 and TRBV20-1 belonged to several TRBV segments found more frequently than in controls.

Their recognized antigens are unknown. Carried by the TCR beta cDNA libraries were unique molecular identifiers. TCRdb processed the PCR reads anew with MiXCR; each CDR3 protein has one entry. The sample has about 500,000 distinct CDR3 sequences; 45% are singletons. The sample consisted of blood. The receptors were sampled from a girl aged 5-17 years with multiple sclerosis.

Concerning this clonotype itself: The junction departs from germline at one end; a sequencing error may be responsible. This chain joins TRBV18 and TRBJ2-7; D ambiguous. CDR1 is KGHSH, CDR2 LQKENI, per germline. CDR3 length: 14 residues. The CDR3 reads CASSPGLRTYERYF. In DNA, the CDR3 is TGTGCCAGCTCACCCGGTCTCCGAACCTACGAGCGGTACTTC.

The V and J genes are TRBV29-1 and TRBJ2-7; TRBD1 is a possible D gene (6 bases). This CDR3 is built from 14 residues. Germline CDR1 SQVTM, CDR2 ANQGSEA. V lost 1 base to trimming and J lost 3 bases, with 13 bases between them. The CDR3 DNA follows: TGCAGCGTTGAAGCCCACGGGACAAGCTACGAGCAGTACTTC. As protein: CSVEAHGTSYEQYF.

The CDR3 bases are TGTGCCAGCACCCCAGGGGGTAGCTACAATGAGCAGTTCTTC. Its translation: CASTPGGSYNEQFF. The chain links TRBV6-2 or TRBV6-3 to TRBJ2-1; 7 bases are shared with TRBD1. V shed 7 bases, J shed 3 bases, and the junction held 6 bases outside the gene matches. Germline CDR1 reads MNHEY; CDR2 reads SVGEGT. The CDR3 has 14 residues.

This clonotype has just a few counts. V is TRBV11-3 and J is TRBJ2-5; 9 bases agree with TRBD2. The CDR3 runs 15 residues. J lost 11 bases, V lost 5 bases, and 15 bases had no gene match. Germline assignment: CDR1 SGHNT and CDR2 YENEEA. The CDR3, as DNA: TGTGCCAGCAGCCCTACACCTAGCGGGATAGGAAAGCAGTACTTC. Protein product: CASSPTPSGIGKQYF.

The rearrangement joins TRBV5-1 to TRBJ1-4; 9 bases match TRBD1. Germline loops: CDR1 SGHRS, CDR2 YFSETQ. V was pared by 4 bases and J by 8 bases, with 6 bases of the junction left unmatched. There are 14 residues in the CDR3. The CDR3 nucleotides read TGCGCCAGCAGCATACAGGGGGCGGAGGAAAAACTGTTTTTT. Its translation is CASSIQGAEEKLFF.

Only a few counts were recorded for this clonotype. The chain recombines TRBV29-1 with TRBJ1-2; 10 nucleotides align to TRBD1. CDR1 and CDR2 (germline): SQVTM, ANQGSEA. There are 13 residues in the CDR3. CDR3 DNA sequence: TGCAGTGTGACAGGGGGCGCGGATAATGGCTACACCTTC. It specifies CSVTGGADNGYTF.

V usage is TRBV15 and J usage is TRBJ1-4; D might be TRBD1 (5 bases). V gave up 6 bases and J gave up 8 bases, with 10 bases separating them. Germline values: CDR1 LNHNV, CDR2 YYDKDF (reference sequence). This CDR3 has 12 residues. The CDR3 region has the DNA TGTGCCACCAGAGGTGGGGGGGAAAAACTGTTTTTT. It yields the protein CATRGGGEKLFF.

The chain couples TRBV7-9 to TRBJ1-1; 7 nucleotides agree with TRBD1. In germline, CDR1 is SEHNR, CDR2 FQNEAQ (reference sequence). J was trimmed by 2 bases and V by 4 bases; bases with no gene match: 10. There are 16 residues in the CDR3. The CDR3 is CASSSLDRDGNTEAFF. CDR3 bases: TGTGCCAGCAGCTCCCTCGACAGGGATGGCAACACTGAAGCTTTCTTT.

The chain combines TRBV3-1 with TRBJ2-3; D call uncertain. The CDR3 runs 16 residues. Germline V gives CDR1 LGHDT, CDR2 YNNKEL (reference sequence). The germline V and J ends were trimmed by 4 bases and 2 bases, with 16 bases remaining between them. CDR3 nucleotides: TGTGCCAGCAGCCGAGGTGCCGGCCCCTACACAGATACGCAGTATTTT. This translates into CASSRGAGPYTDTQYF.

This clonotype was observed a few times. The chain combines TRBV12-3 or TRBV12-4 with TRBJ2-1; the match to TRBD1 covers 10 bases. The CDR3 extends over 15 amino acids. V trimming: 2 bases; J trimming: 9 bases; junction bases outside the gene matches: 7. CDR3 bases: TGTGCCAGCAGTTTATCCGGGACAGGGGCGTTTGAGCAGTTCTTC. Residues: CASSLSGTGAFEQFF.

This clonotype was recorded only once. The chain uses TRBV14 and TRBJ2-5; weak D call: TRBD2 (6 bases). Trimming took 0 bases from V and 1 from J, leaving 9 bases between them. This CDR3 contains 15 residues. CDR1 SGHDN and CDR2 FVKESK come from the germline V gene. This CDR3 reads CASSQERGFQETQYF. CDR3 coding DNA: TGTGCCAGCAGCCAAGAACGGGGGTTCCAAGAGACCCAGTACTTC.

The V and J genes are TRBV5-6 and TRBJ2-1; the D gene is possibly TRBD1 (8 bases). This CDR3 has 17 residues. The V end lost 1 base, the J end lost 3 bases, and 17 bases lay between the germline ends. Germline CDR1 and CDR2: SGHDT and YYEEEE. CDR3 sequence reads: CASSLRAGQASYNEQFF. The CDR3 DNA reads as TGTGCCAGCAGCTTGCGAGCGGGACAGGCGAGCTACAATGAGCAGTTCTTC. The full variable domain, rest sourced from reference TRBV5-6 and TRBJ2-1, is DAGVTQSPTHLIKTRGQQVTLRCSPKSGHDTVSWYQQALGQGPQFIFQYYEEEERQRGNFPDRFSGHQFPNYSSELNVNALLLGDSALYLCASSLRAGQASYNEQFFGPGTRLTVL.

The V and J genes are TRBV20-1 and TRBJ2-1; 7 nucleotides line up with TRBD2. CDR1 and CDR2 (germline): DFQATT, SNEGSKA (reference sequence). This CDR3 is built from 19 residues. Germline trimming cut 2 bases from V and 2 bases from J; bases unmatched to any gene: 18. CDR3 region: CSARSPPRLAQGTYNEQFF. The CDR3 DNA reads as TGCAGTGCTAGAAGCCCCCCGAGACTAGCCCAGGGTACCTACAATGAGCAGTTCTTC.

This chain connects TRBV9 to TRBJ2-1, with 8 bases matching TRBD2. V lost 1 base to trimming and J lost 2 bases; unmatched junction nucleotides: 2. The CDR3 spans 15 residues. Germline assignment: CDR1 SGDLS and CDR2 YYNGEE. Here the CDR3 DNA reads TGTGCCAGCAGCGTACGAGCGGGAGCCTACAATGAGCAGTTCTTC. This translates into CASSVRAGAYNEQFF.

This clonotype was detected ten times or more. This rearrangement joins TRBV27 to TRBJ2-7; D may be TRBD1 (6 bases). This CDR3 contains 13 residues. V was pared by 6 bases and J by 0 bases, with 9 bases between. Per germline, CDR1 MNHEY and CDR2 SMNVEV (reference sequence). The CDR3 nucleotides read TGTGCCAGCAGCCGGACAGCCTCCTACGAGCAGTACTTC. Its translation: CASSRTASYEQYF.

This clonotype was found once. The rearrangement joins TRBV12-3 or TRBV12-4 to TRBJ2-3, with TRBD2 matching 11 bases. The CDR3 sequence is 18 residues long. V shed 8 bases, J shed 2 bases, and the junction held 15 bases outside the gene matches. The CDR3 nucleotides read TGTGCCAGCGGGGGGCTAGCGGGAGGCCACGTATTCACAGATACGCAGTATTTT. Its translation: CASGGLAGGHVFTDTQYF.

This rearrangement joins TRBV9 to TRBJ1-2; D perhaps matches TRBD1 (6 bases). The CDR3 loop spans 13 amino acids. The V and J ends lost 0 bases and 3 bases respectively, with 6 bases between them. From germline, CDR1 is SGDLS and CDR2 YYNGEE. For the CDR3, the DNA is TGTGCCAGCAGCGTAGGACAGGACTATGGCTACACCTTC. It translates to CASSVGQDYGYTF.

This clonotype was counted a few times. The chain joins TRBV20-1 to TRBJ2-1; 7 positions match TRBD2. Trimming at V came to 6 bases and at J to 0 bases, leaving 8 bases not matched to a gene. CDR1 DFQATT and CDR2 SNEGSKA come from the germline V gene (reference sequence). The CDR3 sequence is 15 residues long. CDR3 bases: TGCAGTGCCCTCGGGACTATCAGCTCCTACAATGAGCAGTTCTTC. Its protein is CSALGTISSYNEQFF.

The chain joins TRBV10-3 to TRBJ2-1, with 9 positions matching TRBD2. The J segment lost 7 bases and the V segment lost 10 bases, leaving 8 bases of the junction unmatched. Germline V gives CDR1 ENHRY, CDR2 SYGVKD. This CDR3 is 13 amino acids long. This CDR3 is CATLAGARNEQFF. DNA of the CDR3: TGTGCCACCTTAGCGGGAGCTCGTAATGAGCAGTTCTTC.

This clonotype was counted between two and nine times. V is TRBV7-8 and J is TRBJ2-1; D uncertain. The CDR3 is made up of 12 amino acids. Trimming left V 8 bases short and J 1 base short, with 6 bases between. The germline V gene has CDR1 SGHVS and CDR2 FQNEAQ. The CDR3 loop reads CASDDSYNEQFF. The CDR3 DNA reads TGTGCCAGCGACGATTCCTACAATGAGCAGTTCTTC.

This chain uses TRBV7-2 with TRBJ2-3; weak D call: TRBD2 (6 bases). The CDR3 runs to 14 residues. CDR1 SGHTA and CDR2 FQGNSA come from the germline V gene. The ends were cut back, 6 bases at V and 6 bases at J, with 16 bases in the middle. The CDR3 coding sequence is TGTGCCAGCAGGGAGGGGCTTGGGTTCGATACGCAGTATTTT. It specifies CASREGLGFDTQYF. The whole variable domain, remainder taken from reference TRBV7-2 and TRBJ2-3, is GAGVSQSPSNKVTEKGKDVELRCDPISGHTALYWYRQSLGQGLEFLIYFQGNSAPDKSGLPSDRFSAERTGGSVSTLTIQRTQQEDSAVYLCASREGLGFDTQYFGPGTRLTVL.

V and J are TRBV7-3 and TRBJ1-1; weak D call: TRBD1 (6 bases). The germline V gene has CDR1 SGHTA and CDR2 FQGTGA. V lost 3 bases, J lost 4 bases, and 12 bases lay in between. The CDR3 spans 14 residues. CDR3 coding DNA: TGTGCCAGCAGCTTCCAACAGGGAACCACTGAAGCTTTCTTT. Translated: CASSFQQGTTEAFF.

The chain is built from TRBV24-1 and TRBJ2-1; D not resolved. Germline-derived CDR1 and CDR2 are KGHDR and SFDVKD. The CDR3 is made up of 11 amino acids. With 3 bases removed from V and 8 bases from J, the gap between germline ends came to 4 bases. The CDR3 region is CATSDRDEQFF. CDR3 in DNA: TGTGCCACCAGTGATAGGGATGAGCAGTTCTTC.

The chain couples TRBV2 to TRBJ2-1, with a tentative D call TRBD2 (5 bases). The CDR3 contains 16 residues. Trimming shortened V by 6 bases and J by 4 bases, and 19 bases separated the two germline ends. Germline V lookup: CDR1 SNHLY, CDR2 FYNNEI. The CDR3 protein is CASRLSAGDGYNEQFF. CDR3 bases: TGTGCCAGCAGGCTATCGGCGGGCGACGGGTACAATGAGCAGTTCTTC.

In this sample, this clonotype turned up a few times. CDR3: CASSPRWGATEAFF. In DNA, the CDR3 is TGTGCCAGCAGCCCTAGATGGGGGGCAACTGAAGCTTTCTTT. This chain links TRBV7-2 with TRBJ1-1; TRBD1 might be the D (6 bases). The CDR3 consists of 14 residues. V lost 5 bases to trimming and J lost 5 bases, with 15 bases between them. Germline V gene sequence: CDR1 SGHTA, CDR2 FQGNSA.